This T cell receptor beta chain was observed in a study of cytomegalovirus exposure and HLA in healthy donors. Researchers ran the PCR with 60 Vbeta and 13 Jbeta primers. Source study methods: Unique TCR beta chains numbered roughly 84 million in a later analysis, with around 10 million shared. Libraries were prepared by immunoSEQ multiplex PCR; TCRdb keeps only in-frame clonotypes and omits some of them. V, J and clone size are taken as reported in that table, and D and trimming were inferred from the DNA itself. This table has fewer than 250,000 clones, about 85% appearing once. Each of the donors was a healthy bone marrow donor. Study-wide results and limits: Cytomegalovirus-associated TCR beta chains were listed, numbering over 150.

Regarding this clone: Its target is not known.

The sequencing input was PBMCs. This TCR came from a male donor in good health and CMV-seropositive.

CDR3 sequence: CASSSRQGHEQYF. CDR3 nucleotides: TGCGCCAGCAGCTCTCGACAGGGGCACGAGCAGTACTTC. V and J are TRBV5-1 and TRBJ2-7; TRBD1 matches 8 bases. Trimming took 3 bases from V and 5 from J; bases not matched to a gene: 4. Germline V gene data show CDR1 as SGHRS and CDR2 as YFSETQ. The CDR3 is 13 residues long.